The source of this T cell receptor (beta chain) is a study of blood T cells in healthy people across ages. The CDR3 is 14 residues long. The second PCR ran about 6 to 12 cycles with a sample-barcoded 5' primer and J-beta primers. MiXCR was run by TCRdb on the 5' RACE reads, yielding one entry per CDR3 protein. The table lists over 500,000 distinct CDR3 sequences, roughly half of them singletons. Sequencing was done on a sample of blood. The chain recombines TRBV21-1 with TRBJ2-5. TRBV21-1 is listed as a pseudogene. This clonotype originated in a woman older than 75 in good health. The CDR3 DNA reads TGTGCCAGCACCTCAAAACCGAGTTGGGGTGAGCAGTACTTC. Its protein is CASTSKPSWGEQYF.